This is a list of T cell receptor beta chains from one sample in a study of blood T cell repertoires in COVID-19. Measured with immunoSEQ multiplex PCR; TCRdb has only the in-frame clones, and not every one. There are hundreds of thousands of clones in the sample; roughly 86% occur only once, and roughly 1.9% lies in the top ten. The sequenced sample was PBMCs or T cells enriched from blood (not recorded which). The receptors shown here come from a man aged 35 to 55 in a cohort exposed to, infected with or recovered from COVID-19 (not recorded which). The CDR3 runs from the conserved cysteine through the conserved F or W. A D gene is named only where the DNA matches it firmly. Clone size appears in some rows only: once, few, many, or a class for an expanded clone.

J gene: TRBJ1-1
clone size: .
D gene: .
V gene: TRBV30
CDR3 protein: CAWMFTGVVKAFF
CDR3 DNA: TGTGCCTGGATGTTTACAGGTGTTGTTAAAGCTTTCTTT

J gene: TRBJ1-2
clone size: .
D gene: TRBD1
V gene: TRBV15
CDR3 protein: CATSRGQGAWGYTF
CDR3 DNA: TGTGCCACCAGCAGAGGACAGGGGGCCTGGGGCTACACCTTC

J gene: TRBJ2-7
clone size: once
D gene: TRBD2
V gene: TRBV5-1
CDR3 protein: CASGGSMNEQYF
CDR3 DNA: TGCGCCAGCGGCGGGAGCATGAACGAGCAGTACTTC

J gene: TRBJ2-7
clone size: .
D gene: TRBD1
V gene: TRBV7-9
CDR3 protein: CASSTRQGYEQYF
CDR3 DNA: TGTGCCAGCAGCACCAGACAGGGCTACGAGCAGTACTTC

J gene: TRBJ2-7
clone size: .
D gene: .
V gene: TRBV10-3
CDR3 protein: CAISESGAYEQYF
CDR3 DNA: TGTGCCATCAGTGAGTCGGGAGCCTACGAGCAGTACTTC

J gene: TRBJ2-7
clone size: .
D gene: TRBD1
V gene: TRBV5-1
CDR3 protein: CASSFGTGGNEQYF
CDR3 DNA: TGCGCCAGCAGCTTCGGGACAGGGGGTAACGAGCAGTACTTC

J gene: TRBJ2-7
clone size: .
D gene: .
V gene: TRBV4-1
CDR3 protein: CASSYLADSYEQYF
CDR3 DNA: TGCGCCAGCAGCTACCTGGCGGACTCCTACGAGCAGTACTTC

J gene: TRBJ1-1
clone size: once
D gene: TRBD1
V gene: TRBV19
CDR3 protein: CASKGQAQNTEAFF
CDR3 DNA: TGTGCCAGTAAGGGACAGGCCCAAAACACTGAAGCTTTCTTT

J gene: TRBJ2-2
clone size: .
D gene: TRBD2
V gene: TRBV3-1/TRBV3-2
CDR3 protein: CASSQISGRAGTGELFF
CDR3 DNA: TGTGCCAGCAGCCAAATTAGCGGGAGGGCTGGCACCGGGGAGCTGTTTTTT

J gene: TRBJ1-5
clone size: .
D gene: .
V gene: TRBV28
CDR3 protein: CASSLPRPMSNQPQHF
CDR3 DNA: TGTGCCAGCAGTTTACCCAGGCCGATGAGCAATCAGCCCCAGCATTTT

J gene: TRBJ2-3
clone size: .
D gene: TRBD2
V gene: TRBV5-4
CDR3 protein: CASSPLAGQFTDTQYF
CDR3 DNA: TGTGCCAGCAGCCCCCTAGCGGGACAATTCACAGATACGCAGTATTTT

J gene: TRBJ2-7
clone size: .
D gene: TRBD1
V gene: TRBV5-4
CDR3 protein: CASTNRGRVPHEQYF
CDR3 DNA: TGTGCCAGCACGAACAGGGGGCGCGTCCCTCACGAGCAGTACTTC

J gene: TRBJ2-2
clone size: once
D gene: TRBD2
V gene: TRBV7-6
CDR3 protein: CASSLLLAGVTGELFF
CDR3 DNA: TGTGCCAGCAGCTTATTACTAGCGGGAGTCACCGGGGAGCTGTTTTTT

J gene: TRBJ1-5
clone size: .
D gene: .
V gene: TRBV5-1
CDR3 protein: CASSLAWDFGEKVNQPQHF
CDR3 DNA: TGCGCCAGCAGCTTGGCCTGGGACTTCGGAGAAAAGGTCAATCAGCCCCAGCATTTT

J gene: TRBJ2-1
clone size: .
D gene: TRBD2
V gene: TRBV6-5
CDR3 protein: CASSYLGSGSYNEQFF
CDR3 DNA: TGTGCCAGCAGTTACCTGGGTAGCGGGAGCTACAATGAGCAGTTCTTC

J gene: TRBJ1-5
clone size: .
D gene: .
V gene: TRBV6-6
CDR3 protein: CASSRPTGDSNQPQHF
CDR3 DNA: TGTGCCAGCAGCCGCCCGACAGGAGATAGCAATCAGCCCCAGCATTTT

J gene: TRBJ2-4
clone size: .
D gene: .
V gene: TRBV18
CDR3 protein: CASSPLKGALAKNIQYF
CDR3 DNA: TGTGCCAGCTCTCCTCTGAAGGGAGCACTAGCCAAAAACATTCAGTACTTC

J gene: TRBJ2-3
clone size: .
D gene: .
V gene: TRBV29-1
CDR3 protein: CSVEIKRSTQYF
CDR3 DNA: TGCAGCGTTGAAATAAAGAGGTCTACGCAGTATTTT

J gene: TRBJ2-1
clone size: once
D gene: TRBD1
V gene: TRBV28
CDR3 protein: CASSLPGTGSYNEQFF
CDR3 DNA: TGTGCCAGCAGTTTGCCCGGGACAGGGAGCTACAATGAGCAGTTCTTC

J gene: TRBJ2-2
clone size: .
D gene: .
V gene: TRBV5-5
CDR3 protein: CASSLASDMAVGELFF
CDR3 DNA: TGTGCCAGCAGCTTGGCCTCAGATATGGCGGTCGGGGAGCTGTTTTTT

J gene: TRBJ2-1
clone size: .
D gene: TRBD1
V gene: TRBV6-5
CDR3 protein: CASSYSGRGRDGEQFF
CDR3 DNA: TGTGCCAGCAGTTACTCGGGCAGGGGGCGCGATGGTGAGCAGTTCTTC

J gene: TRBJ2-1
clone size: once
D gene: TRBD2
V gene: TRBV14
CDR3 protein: CASSQDPGLAGEVNEQFF
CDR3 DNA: TGTGCCAGCAGCCAAGACCCGGGACTAGCGGGAGAAGTGAATGAGCAGTTCTTC

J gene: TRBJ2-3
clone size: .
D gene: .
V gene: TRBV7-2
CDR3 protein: CASSYGSTDTQYF
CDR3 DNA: TGTGCCAGCAGCTACGGGAGTACAGATACGCAGTATTTT

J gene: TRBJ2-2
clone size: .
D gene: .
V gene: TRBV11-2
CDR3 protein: CASSLPGPGELFF
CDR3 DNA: TGTGCCAGCAGCTTACCAGGTCCCGGGGAGCTGTTTTTT

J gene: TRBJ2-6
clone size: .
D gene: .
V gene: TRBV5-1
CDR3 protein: CASSLQSPSGANVLTF
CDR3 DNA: TGCGCCAGCAGTCTCCAGTCGCCCTCTGGGGCCAACGTCCTGACTTTC

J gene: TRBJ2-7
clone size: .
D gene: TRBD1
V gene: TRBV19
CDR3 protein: CASSISQGAYEQYF
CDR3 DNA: TGTGCCAGTAGTATTTCACAGGGGGCCTACGAGCAGTACTTC

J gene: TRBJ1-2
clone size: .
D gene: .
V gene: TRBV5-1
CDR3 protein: CASSNALYPSGGYTF
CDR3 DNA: TGCGCCAGCAGCAACGCCTTATACCCCAGCGGGGGCTACACCTTC

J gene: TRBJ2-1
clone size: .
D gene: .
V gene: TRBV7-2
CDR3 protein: CASSLGASPYNEQFF
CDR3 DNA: TGTGCCAGCAGCTTAGGGGCTAGCCCCTACAATGAGCAGTTCTTC

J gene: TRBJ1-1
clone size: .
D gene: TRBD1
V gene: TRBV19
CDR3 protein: CASSQGQGVFTEAFF
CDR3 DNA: TGTGCCAGTAGCCAAGGACAGGGGGTATTCACTGAAGCTTTCTTT

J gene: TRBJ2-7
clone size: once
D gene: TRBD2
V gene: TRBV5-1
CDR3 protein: CASSVAGASYEQYF
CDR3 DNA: TGCGCCAGCAGCGTAGCGGGTGCCTCCTACGAGCAGTACTTC

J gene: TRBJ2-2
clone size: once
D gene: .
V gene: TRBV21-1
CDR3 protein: CASSKGTSGRSGTGELFF
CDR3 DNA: TGTGCCAGCAGCAAAGGGACTAGCGGGAGATCAGGCACCGGGGAGCTGTTTTTT

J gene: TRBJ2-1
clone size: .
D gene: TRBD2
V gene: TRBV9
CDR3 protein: CASSGSGGPSYNEQFF
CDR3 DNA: TGTGCCAGCAGCGGGTCGGGAGGCCCCTCCTACAATGAGCAGTTCTTC

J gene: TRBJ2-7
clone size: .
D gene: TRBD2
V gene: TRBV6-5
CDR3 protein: CASGPSGRSDEQYF
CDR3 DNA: TGTGCCAGCGGGCCTAGCGGGAGATCCGACGAGCAGTACTTC

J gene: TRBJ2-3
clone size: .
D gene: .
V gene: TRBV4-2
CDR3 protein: CASSQDYRVDTQYF
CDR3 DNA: TGTGCCAGCAGCCAAGACTACAGGGTAGATACGCAGTATTTT

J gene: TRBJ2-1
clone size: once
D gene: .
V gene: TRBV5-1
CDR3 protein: CASSLLGSDNEQFF
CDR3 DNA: TGCGCCAGCAGCTTGCTCGGAAGCGACAATGAGCAGTTCTTC

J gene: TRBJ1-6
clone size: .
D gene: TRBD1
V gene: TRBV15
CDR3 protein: CATSRDIQGGSPLHF
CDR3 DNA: TGTGCCACCAGCAGAGATATCCAGGGGGGATCACCCCTCCACTTT

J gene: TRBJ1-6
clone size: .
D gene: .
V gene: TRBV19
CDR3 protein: CASGAQYYNSPLHF
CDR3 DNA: TGTGCCTCAGGGGCCCAATACTATAATTCACCCCTCCACTTT

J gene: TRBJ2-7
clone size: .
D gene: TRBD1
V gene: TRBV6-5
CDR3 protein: CASTQATGGEQYF
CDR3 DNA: TGTGCCAGCACCCAAGCGACAGGGGGCGAGCAGTACTTC

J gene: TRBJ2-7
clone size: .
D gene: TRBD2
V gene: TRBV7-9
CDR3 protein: CASSLGQREGRHYEQYF
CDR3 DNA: TGTGCCAGCAGCTTAGGCCAGCGGGAGGGCCGGCATTACGAGCAGTACTTC

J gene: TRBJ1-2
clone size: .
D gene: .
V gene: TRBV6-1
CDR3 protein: CASSALSDSRSYGYTF
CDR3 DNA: TGTGCCAGCAGTGCCCTAAGTGACAGCCGCTCCTATGGCTACACCTTC

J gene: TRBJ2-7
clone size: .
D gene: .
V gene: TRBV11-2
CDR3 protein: CASSQSWREYEQYF
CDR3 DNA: TGTGCCAGCAGCCAGAGCTGGCGGGAATACGAGCAGTACTTC

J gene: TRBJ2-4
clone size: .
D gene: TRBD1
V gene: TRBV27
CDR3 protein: CASSSTGVNIQYF
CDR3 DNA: TGTGCCAGCAGTTCGACAGGGGTAAACATTCAGTACTTC

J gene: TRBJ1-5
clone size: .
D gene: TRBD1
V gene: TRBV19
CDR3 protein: CASSLGRGEEKPQHF
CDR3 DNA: TGTGCCAGTAGCTTGGGCAGGGGGGAAGAGAAGCCCCAGCATTTT

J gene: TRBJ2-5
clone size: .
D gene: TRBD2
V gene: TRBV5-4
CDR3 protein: CASSINRAGVGTQYF
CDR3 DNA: TGTGCCAGCAGCATAAATCGAGCGGGAGTGGGGACCCAGTACTTC

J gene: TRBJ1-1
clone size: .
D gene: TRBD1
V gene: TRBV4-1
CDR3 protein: CASSQTGFTNTEAFF
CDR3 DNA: TGCGCCAGCAGCCAGACAGGGTTTACGAACACTGAAGCTTTCTTT

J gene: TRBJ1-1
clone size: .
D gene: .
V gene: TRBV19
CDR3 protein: CASSLLPQGNTEAFF
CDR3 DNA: TGTGCCAGTAGTCTTTTACCACAGGGCAACACTGAAGCTTTCTTT

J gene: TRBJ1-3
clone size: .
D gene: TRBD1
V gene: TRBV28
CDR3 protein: CASRTPQMTGWNSGNTIYF
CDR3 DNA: TGTGCCAGCAGGACCCCTCAGATGACAGGGTGGAACTCTGGAAACACCATATATTTT

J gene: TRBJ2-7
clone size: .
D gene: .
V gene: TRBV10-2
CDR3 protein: CASSAFYEQYF
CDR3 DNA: TGCGCCAGCAGTGCGTTCTACGAGCAGTACTTC

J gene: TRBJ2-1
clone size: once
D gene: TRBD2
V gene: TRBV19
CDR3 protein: CASSIWAGGSGNEQFF
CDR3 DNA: TGTGCCAGTAGTATCTGGGCGGGGGGCAGTGGCAATGAGCAGTTCTTC

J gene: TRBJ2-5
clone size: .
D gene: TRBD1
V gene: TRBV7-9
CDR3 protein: CASRNSGGRGETQYF
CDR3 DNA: TGTGCCAGCAGAAATTCAGGGGGCCGAGGGGAGACCCAGTACTTC

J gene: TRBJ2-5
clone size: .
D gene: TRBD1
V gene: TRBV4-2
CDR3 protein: CASSASGTGGEETQYF
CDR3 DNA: TGTGCCAGCAGCGCATCCGGGACAGGGGGCGAGGAGACCCAGTACTTC

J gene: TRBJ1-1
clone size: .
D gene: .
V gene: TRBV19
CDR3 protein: CASNGGSGTEAFF
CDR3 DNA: TGTGCCTCAAACGGGGGTTCGGGCACTGAAGCTTTCTTT

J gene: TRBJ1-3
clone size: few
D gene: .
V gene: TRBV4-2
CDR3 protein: CASSQGQSSGNTIYF
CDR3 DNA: TGTGCCAGCAGCCAAGGCCAGTCATCTGGAAACACCATATATTTT

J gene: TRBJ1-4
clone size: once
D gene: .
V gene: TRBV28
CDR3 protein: CASSLSQAHEKLFF
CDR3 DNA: TGTGCCAGCAGTTTGAGTCAGGCCCATGAAAAACTGTTTTTT

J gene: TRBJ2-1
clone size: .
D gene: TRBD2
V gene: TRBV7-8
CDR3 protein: CASSFRTSPEQFF
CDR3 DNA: TGTGCCAGCAGCTTCCGGACTAGCCCTGAGCAGTTCTTC

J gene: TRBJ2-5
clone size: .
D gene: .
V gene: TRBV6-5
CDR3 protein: CASTPSGRLQETQYF
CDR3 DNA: TGTGCCAGCACCCCGAGTGGGCGCCTTCAAGAGACCCAGTACTTC

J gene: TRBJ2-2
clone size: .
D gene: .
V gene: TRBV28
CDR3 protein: CASSPIIGAGAGELFF
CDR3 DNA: TGTGCCAGCAGCCCCATTATCGGAGCAGGGGCCGGGGAGCTGTTTTTT

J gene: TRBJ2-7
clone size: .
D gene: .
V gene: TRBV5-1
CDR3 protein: CASSLEGPGIYEQYF
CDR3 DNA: TGCGCCAGCAGCTTGGAAGGACCGGGAATTTACGAGCAGTACTTC

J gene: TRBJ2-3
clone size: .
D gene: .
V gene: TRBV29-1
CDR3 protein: CSVALGEVSDTQYF
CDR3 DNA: TGCAGCGTTGCATTAGGGGAGGTGTCCGATACGCAGTATTTT

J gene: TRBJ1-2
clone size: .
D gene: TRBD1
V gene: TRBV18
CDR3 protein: CASSADRGEAYGYTF
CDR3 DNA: TGTGCCAGCTCAGCTGACAGGGGAGAAGCCTATGGCTACACCTTC